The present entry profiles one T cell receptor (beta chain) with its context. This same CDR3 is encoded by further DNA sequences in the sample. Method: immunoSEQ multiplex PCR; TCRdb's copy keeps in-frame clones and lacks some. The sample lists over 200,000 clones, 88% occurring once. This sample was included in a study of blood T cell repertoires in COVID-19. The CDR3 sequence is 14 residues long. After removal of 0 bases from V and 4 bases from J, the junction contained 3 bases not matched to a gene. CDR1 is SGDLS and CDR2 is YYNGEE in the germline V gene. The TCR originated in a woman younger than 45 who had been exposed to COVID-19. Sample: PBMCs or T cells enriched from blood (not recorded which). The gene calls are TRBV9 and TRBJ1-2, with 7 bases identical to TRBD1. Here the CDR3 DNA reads TGTGCCAGCAGCGTAGGAGGGGGCAGCTATGGCTACACCTTC. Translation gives CASSVGGGSYGYTF.